The 8 T cell receptor beta chains reported below all come from one sample, sequenced in a study of regulatory T cells in long-lasting Graves disease. CDR3-region Arm-PCR and iRepertoire HTBI primers produced the TCR beta libraries. TCRdb fed the multiplex PCR reads into MiXCR, producing one record per CDR3 protein. The data contain hundreds of thousands of distinct CDR3 sequences, around a fifth of them seen just once; the ten biggest clones take up about 29%. The time point was: persistent/refractory GD, antithyroid drugs over 5 years with positive TRAb. The authors made the TCR library using RNA they extracted from PBMCs. Sequencing used peripheral blood mononuclear cells (PBMCs), obtained when the disease was refractory, from a patient treated with antithyroid drugs. These receptors originate from a female donor with Graves disease.

V usage is TRBV5-1 and J usage is TRBJ2-7, with D perhaps matching TRBD2 (5 bases). CDR1 is SGHRS, CDR2 YFSETQ, per germline. The V end was cut by 3 bases, the J end by 5 bases, with 15 bases between. The CDR3 totals 14 residues. CDR3 nucleotide sequence: TGCGCCAGCAGCTCCTCGCCGAGGCGGGACGAGCAGTACTTC. Amino acid sequence: CASSSSPRRDEQYF. The full variable domain, completed using reference TRBV5-1 and TRBJ2-7, is KAGVTQTPRYLIKTRGQQVTLSCSPISGHRSVSWYQQTPGQGLQFLFEYFSETQRNKGNFPGRFSGRQFSNSRSEMNVSTLELGDSALYLCASSSSPRRDEQYFGPGTRLTVT.

This chain links TRBV19 with TRBJ1-1, with 9 bases fitting TRBD1. The CDR3 spans 16 residues. J gave up 0 bases and V 5 bases, and 7 bases lay outside the gene matches. Germline loops: CDR1 LNHDA, CDR2 SQIVND (reference sequence). The CDR3: CASSGRTGALNTEAFF. The CDR3 DNA is TGTGCCAGTAGTGGCCGGACAGGGGCCCTGAACACTGAAGCTTTCTTT.

There are many counts of this clonotype. V and J are TRBV29-1 and TRBJ1-2, with TRBD1 matching 8 bases. The germline V gene has CDR1 SQVTM and CDR2 ANQGSEA. Germline trimming cut 5 bases from V and 2 bases from J; bases unmatched to any gene: 4. The CDR3 totals 13 residues. CDR3 region: CSVYRGSNYGYTF. The CDR3 nucleotides are TGCAGCGTTTACAGGGGGTCCAACTATGGCTACACCTTC.

The V gene is TRBV4-1, the J gene TRBJ1-2; tentative D call: TRBD1 (6 bases). Looked up from germline, CDR1 is MGHRA and CDR2 is YSYEKL. The V end lost 4 bases, the J end lost 4 bases, and 19 bases lay between the germline ends. The CDR3 covers 16 residues. CDR3 DNA sequence: TGCGCCAGCAGCCTCCAGACAGGAAAGGTCGGCTATGGCTACACCTTC. It yields the protein CASSLQTGKVGYGYTF.

This clonotype was recorded at least ten times. The chain uses TRBV5-1 and TRBJ2-2, with D tentatively TRBD2 (6 bases). The CDR3 sequence is 16 residues long. Per the germline V gene, CDR1 is SGHRS and CDR2 is YFSETQ. Between the trimmed V and J ends, which lost 1 base and 6 bases, there was a span of 16 bases. CDR3 sequence reads: CASSLKAGTGAGELFF. The CDR3 DNA sequence: TGCGCCAGCAGCTTGAAGGCGGGAACGGGCGCCGGGGAGCTGTTTTTT.

This clonotype has ten or more counts. The chain links TRBV10-3 to TRBJ1-4, with TRBD1 matching over 8 bases. V gave up 2 bases and J gave up 7 bases; unmatched junction bases: 6. The CDR3 runs 15 residues. Per the germline V gene, CDR1 is ENHRY and CDR2 is SYGVKD. CDR3 in amino acids: CAISENQGASEKLFF. The CDR3 DNA follows: TGTGCCATCAGTGAGAACCAGGGGGCTTCTGAAAAACTGTTTTTT.

Ten or more counts support this clonotype. V and J are TRBV6-5 and TRBJ1-1; D is undetermined. This CDR3 is 15 amino acids long. Deletions cut 2 bases from V and 2 bases from J, with 12 bases between. CDR1 is MNHEY and CDR2 is SVGAGI in the germline V gene. The CDR3 DNA follows: TGTGCCAGCAGTTACCGCAATGTCCCCAACACTGAAGCTTTCTTT. Encoded protein: CASSYRNVPNTEAFF.

The chain combines TRBV18 with TRBJ2-7, with 10 bases fitting TRBD2. Trimming took 6 bases from V and 6 from J; bases not matched to a gene: 8. The CDR3 totals 14 residues. Germline CDR1 and CDR2: KGHSH and LQKENI. CDR3 loop: CASSPAGGPFEQYF. The CDR3 coding sequence is TGTGCCAGCTCCCCAGCGGGAGGGCCTTTCGAGCAGTACTTC.